Only one count was recorded for the clone carrying this TCR beta chain. Here immunoSEQ multiplex PCR was the method, and the copy in TCRdb shows in-frame clones only, minus some. The sample has roughly 200,000 clones, about 80% seen once. The data belong to a study of blood T cell repertoires in COVID-19. Trimming cost V 4 bases and J 1 base; bases outside gene matches: 9. The CDR3 spans 17 residues. Germline lookup yields CDR1 SGHAT and CDR2 FQNNGV. The V and J genes are TRBV11-2 and TRBJ1-3; 8 bases fit TRBD1. The clonotype was recovered from a man between 65 and 85 years old with active or convalescent COVID-19. Source material: peripheral blood. This chain's CDR3 is CASSSDRGSTSGNTIYF. The CDR3 nucleotides are TGTGCCAGCAGCTCAGACAGGGGCTCCACTTCTGGAAACACCATATATTTT.